The clone carrying this T cell receptor beta chain has only a few counts. What it recognizes is unknown. TCRdb reprocessed the 5' RACE reads via MiXCR and lists one record per CDR3 protein. The data show hundreds of thousands of distinct CDR3 sequences, with more than 20% seen just once and about 2.7% held by the top ten. The data were taken from a study of identical twins. CDR3 length: 16 amino acids. Trimming cost V 8 bases and J 2 bases; bases outside gene matches: 9. Germline V gene data show CDR1 as SEHNR and CDR2 as FQNEAQ (reference sequence). General study points: High-abundance cord blood beta clonotypes had fewer insertions; memory repertoires showed none.

These data also featured in a second study, about T cells expressing NK-cell markers. From that study: Also leading the CD3+CD56-NKG2C+ fraction in a few donors were these clonotypes. Questions lingered over whether expanded NKG2C+ T cell clones were HCMV-specific.

The rearrangement uses TRBV7-9 and TRBJ2-2, with 9 bases lining up with TRBD2. Material: CD4+ T cells sorted from blood. This receptor was taken from a woman aged 18-29 years in good health. The CDR3 DNA is TGTGCCAGCGCCAATAGCGGGAGTAAAAACACCGGGGAGCTGTTTTTT. Residues: CASANSGSKNTGELFF.